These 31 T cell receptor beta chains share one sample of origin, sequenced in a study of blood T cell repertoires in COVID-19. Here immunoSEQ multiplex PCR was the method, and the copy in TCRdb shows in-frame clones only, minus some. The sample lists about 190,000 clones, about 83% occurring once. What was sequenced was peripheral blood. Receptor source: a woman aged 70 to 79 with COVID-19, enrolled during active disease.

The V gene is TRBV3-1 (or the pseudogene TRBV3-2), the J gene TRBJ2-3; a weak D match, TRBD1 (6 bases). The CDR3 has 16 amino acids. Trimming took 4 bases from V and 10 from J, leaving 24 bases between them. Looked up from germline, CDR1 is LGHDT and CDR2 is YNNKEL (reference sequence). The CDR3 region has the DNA TGTGCCAGCAGCCGAGACCGGGCCTACCTAGGGGGATCGCAGTATTTT. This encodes CASSRDRAYLGGSQYF.

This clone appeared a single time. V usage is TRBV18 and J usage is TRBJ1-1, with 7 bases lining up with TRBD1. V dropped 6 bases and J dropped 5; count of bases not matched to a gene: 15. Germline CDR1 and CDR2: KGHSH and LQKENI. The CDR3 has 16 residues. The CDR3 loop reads CASSLINRGSGTEAFF. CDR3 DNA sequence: TGTGCCAGCTCTCTCATTAACAGGGGATCGGGGACTGAAGCTTTCTTT.

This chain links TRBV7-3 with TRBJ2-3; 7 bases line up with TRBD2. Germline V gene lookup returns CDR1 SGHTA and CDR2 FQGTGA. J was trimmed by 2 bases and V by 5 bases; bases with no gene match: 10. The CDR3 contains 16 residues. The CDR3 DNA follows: TGTGCCAGCAGCCCCCAGACTAGCCGGTTCACAGATACGCAGTATTTT. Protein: CASSPQTSRFTDTQYF.

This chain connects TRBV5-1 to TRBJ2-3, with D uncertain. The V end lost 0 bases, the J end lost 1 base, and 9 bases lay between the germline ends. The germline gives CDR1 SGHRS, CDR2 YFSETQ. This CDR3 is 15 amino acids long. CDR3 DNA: TGCGCCAGCAGCTTGGCCTCTCTCGGCACAGATACGCAGTATTTT. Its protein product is CASSLASLGTDTQYF.

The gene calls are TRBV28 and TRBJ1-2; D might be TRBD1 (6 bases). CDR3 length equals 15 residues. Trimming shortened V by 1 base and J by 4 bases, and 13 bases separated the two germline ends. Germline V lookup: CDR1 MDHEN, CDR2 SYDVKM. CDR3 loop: CASSLSQGPPYGYTF. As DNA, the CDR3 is TGTGCCAGCAGTTTATCCCAGGGGCCCCCCTATGGCTACACCTTC.

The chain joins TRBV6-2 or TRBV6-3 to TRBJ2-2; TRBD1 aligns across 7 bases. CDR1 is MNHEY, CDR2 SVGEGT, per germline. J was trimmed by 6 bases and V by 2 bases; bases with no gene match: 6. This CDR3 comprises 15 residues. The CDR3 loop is CASSYLTGQAGELFF. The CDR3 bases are TGTGCCAGCAGTTACCTGACAGGGCAAGCCGGGGAGCTGTTTTTT.

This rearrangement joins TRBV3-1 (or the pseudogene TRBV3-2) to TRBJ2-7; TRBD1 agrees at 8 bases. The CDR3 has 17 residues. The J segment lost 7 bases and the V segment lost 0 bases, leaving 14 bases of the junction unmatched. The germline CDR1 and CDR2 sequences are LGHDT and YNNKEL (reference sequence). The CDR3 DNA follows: TGTGCCAGCAGCCAAGAGACTCAGGACAGGGCCCATCGAGAGCAGTACTTC. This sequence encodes CASSQETQDRAHREQYF.

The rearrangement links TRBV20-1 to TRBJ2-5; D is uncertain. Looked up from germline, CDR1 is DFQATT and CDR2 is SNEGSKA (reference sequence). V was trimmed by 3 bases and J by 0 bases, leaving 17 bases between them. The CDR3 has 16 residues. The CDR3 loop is CSASSGRVMYQETQYF. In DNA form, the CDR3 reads TGCAGTGCTAGTTCAGGTCGCGTGATGTACCAAGAGACCCAGTACTTC.

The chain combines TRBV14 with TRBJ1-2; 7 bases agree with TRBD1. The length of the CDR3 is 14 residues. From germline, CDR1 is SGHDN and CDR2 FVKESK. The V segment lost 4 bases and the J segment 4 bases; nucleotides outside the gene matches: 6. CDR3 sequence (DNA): TGTGCCAGCAGCCTGGGACAGACTGGCTATGGCTACACCTTC. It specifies CASSLGQTGYGYTF.

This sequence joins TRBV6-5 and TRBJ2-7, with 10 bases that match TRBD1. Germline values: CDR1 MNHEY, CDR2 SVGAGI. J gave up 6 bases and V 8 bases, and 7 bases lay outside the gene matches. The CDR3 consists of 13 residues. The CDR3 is CASERQGAGEQYF. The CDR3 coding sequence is TGTGCCAGCGAACGACAGGGGGCTGGCGAGCAGTACTTC.

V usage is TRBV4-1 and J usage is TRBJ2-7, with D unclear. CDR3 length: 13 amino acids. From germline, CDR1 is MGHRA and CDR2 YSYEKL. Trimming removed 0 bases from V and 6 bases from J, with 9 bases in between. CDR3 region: CASSQEVVSEQYF. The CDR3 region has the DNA TGCGCCAGCAGCCAAGAGGTCGTCAGCGAGCAGTACTTC.

CDR3 in DNA: TGTGCCATCAGAGAGGGGGCGACTAATGAAAAACTGTTTTTT. This gives the protein CAIREGATNEKLFF. This chain links TRBV10-3 with TRBJ1-4; 7 positions match TRBD1. Germline loops: CDR1 ENHRY, CDR2 SYGVKD. Germline trimming cut 6 bases from V and 2 bases from J; bases unmatched to any gene: 3. The CDR3 runs to 14 residues.

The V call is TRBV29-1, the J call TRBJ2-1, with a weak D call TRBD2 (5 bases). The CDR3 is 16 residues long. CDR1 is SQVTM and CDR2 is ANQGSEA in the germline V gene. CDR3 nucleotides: TGCGTAGTTCAGCGGTTAGTAGGTGGGTCCTACAATGAGCAGTTCTTC. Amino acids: CVVQRLVGGSYNEQFF.

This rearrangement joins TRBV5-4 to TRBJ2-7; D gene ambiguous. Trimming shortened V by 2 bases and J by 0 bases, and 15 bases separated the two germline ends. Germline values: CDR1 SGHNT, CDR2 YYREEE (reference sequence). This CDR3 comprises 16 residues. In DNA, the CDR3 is TGTGCCAGCAGCTTAAATCCGGATAGGAGCTCCTACGAGCAGTACTTC. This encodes CASSLNPDRSSYEQYF. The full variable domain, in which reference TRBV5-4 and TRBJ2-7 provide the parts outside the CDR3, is ETGVTQSPTHLIKTRGQQVTLRCSSQSGHNTVSWYQQALGQGPQFIFQYYREEENGRGNFPPRFSGLQFPNYSSELNVNALELDDSALYLCASSLNPDRSSYEQYFGPGTRLTVT.

The CDR3 DNA follows: TGTGCCAGCAGTTCCGTCATCTCGGGGACAGGGAAAAACATTCAGTACTTC. Translating gives CASSSVISGTGKNIQYF. The rearrangement joins TRBV28 to TRBJ2-4; 9 nucleotides align to TRBD1. The CDR3 totals 17 residues. Germline lookup yields CDR1 MDHEN and CDR2 SYDVKM. Trimming removed 4 bases from V and 4 bases from J; junction bases left unmatched: 11.

CDR3 in amino acids: CAWSKTGDSPLHF. For the CDR3, the DNA is TGTGCCTGGAGTAAAACAGGGGATTCACCCCTCCACTTT. The chain is built from TRBV30 and TRBJ1-6; 7 bases line up with TRBD1. From germline, CDR1 is GTSNPN and CDR2 SVGIG (reference sequence). V lost 2 bases and J lost 8; bases outside the gene matches: 3. CDR3 size: 13 residues.

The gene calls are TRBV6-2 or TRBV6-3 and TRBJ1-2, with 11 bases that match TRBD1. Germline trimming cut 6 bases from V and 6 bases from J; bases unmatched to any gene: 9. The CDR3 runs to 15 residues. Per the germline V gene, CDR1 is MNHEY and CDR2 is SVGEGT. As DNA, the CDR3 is TGTGCCAGCAGCCGACCGGGACAGGGGGTCCATGGCTACACCTTC. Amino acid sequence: CASSRPGQGVHGYTF.

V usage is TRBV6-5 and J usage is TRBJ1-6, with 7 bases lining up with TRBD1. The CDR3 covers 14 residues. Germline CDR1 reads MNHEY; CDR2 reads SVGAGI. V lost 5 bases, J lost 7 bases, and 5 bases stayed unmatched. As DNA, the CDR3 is TGTGCCAGCAGTCTTACAGGGGAGAATTCACCCCTCCACTTT. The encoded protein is CASSLTGENSPLHF.

In DNA, the CDR3 is TGTGCCAGCAGCTTGGTTCGTGCTTCCAGTCTGAACGGGGAGCTGTTTTTT. Encoded protein: CASSLVRASSLNGELFF. The V call is TRBV5-4, the J call TRBJ2-2, with D hard to call. This CDR3 comprises 17 residues. Germline loops: CDR1 SGHNT, CDR2 YYREEE (reference sequence). The ends were cut back, 0 bases at V and 7 bases at J, with 19 bases in the middle.

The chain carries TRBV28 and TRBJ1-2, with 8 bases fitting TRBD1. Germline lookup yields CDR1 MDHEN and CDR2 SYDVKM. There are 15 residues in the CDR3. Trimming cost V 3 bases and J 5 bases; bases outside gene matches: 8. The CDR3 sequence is CASSFAGQGSYGYTF. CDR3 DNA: TGTGCCAGCAGTTTCGCAGGACAGGGAAGTTATGGCTACACCTTC.

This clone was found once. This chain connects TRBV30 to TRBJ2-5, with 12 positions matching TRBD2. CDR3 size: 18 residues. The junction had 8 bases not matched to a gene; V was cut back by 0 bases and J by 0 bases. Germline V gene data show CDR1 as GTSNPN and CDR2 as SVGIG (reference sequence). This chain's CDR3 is CAWSVLLAGGPYQETQYF. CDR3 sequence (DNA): TGTGCCTGGAGTGTACTGCTAGCGGGAGGGCCGTACCAAGAGACCCAGTACTTC. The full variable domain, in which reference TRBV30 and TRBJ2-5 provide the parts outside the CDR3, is SQTIHQWPATLVQPVGSPLSLECTVEGTSNPNLYWYRQAAGRGLQLLFYSVGIGQISSEVPQNLSASRPQDRQFILSSKKLLLSDSGFYLCAWSVLLAGGPYQETQYFGPGTRLLVL.

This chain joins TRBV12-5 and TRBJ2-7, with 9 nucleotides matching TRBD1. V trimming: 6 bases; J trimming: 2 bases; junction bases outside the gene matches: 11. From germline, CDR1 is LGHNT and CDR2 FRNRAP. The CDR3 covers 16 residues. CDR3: CASGLTGGRIAYEQYF. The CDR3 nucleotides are TGTGCTAGTGGCCTTACAGGGGGCAGGATCGCCTACGAGCAGTACTTC.

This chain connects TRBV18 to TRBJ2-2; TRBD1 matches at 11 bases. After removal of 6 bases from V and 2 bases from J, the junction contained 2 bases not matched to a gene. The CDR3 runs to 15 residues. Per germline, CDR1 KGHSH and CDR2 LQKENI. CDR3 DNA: TGTGCCAGCTCCCGGACAGGGGGCAACACCGGGGAGCTGTTTTTT. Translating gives CASSRTGGNTGELFF.

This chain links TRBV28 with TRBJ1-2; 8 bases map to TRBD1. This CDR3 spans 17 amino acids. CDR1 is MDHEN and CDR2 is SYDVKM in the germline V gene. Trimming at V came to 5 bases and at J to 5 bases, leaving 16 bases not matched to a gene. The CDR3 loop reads CASSPQSQGVRFYGYTF. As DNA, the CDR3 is TGTGCCAGCAGTCCCCAATCACAGGGGGTCCGTTTTTATGGCTACACCTTC.

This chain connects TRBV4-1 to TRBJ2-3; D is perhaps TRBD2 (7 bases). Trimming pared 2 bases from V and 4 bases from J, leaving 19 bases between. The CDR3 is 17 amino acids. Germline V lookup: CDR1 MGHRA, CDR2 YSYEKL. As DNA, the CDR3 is TGCGCCAGCAGCCAAAGTATAGTAGGGGGGGTCCCAGATACGCAGTATTTT. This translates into CASSQSIVGGVPDTQYF.

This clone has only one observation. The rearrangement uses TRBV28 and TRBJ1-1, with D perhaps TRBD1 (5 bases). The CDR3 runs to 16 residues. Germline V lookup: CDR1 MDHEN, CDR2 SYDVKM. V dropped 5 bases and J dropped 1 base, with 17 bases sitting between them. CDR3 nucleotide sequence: TGTGCCAGCAGTATCCCCGGAGGGGTATCGAACACTGAAGCTTTCTTT. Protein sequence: CASSIPGGVSNTEAFF.

CDR3 region: CASSSQYEQYF. CDR3 DNA: TGTGCCAGCAGCTCACAATACGAGCAGTACTTC. The rearrangement links TRBV5-6 to TRBJ2-7; D gene ambiguous. The ends were cut back, 3 bases at V and 4 bases at J, with 5 bases in the middle. Germline V gene sequence: CDR1 SGHDT, CDR2 YYEEEE. There are 11 residues in the CDR3.

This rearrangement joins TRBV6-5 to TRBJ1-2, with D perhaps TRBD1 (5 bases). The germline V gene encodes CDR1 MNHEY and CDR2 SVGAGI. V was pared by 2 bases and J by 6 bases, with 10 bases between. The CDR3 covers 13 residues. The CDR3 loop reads CASSYLQGDGYTF. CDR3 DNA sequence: TGTGCCAGCAGTTACCTGCAGGGTGATGGCTACACCTTC.

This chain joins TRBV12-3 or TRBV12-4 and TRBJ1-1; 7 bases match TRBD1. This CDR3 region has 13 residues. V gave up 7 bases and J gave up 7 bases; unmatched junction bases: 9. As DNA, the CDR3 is TGTGCCAGCACCGGACAGGCAGACGGTGAAGCTTTCTTT. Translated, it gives CASTGQADGEAFF.

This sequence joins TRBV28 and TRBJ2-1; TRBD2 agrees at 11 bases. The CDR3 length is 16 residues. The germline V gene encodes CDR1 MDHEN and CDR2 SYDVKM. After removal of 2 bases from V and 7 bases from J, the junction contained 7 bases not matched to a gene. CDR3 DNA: TGTGCCAGCAGTTTACTTGCTAGCGGGAGGAGGAATGAGCAGTTCTTC. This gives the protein CASSLLASGRRNEQFF. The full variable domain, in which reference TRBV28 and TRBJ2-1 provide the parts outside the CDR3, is DVKVTQSSRYLVKRTGEKVFLECVQDMDHENMFWYRQDPGLGLRLIYFSYDVKMKEKGDIPEGYSVSREKKERFSLILESASTNQTSMYLCASSLLASGRRNEQFFGPGTRLTVL.

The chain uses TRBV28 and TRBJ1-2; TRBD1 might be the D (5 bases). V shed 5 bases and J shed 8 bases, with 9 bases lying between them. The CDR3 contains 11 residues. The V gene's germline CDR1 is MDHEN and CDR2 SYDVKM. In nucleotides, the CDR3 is TGTGCCAGCAGTGATAACAGGGGCTACACCTTC. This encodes CASSDNRGYTF.